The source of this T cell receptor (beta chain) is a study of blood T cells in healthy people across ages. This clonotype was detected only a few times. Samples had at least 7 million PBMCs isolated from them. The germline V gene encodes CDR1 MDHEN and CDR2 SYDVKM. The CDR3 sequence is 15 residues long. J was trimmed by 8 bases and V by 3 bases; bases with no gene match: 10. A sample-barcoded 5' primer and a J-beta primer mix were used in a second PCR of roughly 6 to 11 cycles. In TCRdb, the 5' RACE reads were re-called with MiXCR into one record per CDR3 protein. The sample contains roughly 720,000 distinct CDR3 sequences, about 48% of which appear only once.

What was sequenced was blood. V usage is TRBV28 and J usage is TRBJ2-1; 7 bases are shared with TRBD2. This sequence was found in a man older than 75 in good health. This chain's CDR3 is CASSFEGGPRDEQFF. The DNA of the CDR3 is TGTGCCAGCAGTTTTGAGGGAGGGCCTAGGGATGAGCAGTTCTTC.